Below, one TCR beta chain is given with its context. It has no known antigen specificity. Within one base of it there is no much larger clone, and no base qualities were kept. This entry is derived from a study of blood T cell repertoires in COVID-19 (TCRdb year 2020). Context from the whole study: Collaborator samples came from the United States, Italy and Spain and covered acute and convalescent phases of COVID-19. The dataset comprised deeply sampled blood TCRbeta repertoires from subjects exposed to, actively infected with, or recovered from COVID-19. Nearly every sample came with metadata listing a de-identified subject ID, COVID-19 status, age in years and sex. The repertoires were released in a freely available public database meant as a resource for research on the immune response to SARS-CoV-2. The material from the prospective study consisted of cDNA or gDNA derived from T cells, B-cell-depleted T cells, or PBMCs. The samples were drawn from the first 160 participants of the ongoing ImmuneRACE study and from 950 to 1,500 subjects provided by 6 global collaborators. Where available, HLA class I and class II types were taken from metadata supplied by the sample provider and were not determined by assay-based typing.

The immunoSEQ Assay, a bias-controlled multiplex PCR, was used to amplify TCRbeta CDR3 regions from genomic DNA. In the authors' own workflow: Within the assay, amplification of reference gene primers was used to estimate how many nucleated cells each sample contained. Sequence reads were collapsed and filtered to measure the absolute abundance of every unique TCRbeta CDR3 rearrangement. For each sample, productive Simpson clonality was calculated as the square root of Simpson's diversity index over productive rearrangements. TCRdb provides this immuneACCESS table in a form limited to in-frame rearrangements. Some clones are lacking; in checked studies, under half of them reflect an unresolved V gene, and why the rest are absent is not known. That table is the source of V, J and clone size, and D and trimming were worked out from the DNA. In this sample the table shows 450,000 to 600,000 clones, 87% of which occur a single time. 0.7% of the sample belongs to the ten largest clones.

Overall results and qualifications from the work: The quantity of clinical and demographic metadata differed by source and by participant and was supplied without curation.

Clipping removes 1 base from V and 1 base from J, with 6 as the unmatched junction base count. CDR1 and CDR2 are drawn from the germline V gene: SGHRS, YFSETQ. The CDR3, from cysteine to phenylalanine, totals 16 residues. Just CDR3 DNA is preserved here, 48 bases in frame from base 1. Participants in the prospective study were enrolled through a virtual design, were aged about 18 to 90 years, and lived in 24 United States geographic areas. Cohort assignment in the prospective study relied on participant-reported clinical history from a screening survey and a study questionnaire. Recovered participants in ImmuneRACE Cohort 3 were defined as having two consecutive negative NP/OP PCR tests, clearance from a healthcare professional, or resolution of symptoms. Each participant in the prospective study had whole blood, serum and a nasopharyngeal or oropharyngeal swab collected by mobile phlebotomists. Additional blood draws and questionnaires over a 2-month period could optionally be provided by prospective study participants. Prospective study blood samples were shipped either frozen or at room temperature before DNA extraction.

The receptor's source is a woman aged 18-29 years who had recovered from COVID-19. The chain is made from TRBV5-1 and TRBJ2-5; the central 8 bases match TRBD2. The specimen sequenced was PBMCs or T cells enriched from blood (not recorded which). The CDR3 protein is CASSLLAGGFQETQYF. The nucleotides are TGCGCCAGCAGCTTGCTCGCGGGGGGCTTCCAAGAGACCCAGTACTTC.